This T cell receptor beta chain originates from a study of CDR3 diversity in severe acne. Via MiXCR, TCRdb re-called the PCR reads, giving one row per CDR3 protein. This sample has 97,000 or so distinct CDR3 sequences, with roughly 51% found just once. Input material: blood. The receptor comes from a male donor with acne.

CDR3 sequence: CASSLFGEQDTQYF. The CDR3 DNA reads TGTGCCAGCAGCTTATTTGGTGAGCAAGATACGCAGTATTTT. The chain recombines TRBV7-8 with TRBJ2-3, with unresolved D. CDR1 and CDR2 (germline): SGHVS, FQNEAQ. This CDR3 has 14 amino acids. V was clipped by 2 bases and J by 5 bases, with 11 bases between them.